The T cell receptor beta chain under discussion was sequenced for a study of blood T cell repertoires in COVID-19. Study context: Nucleic acid was either cDNA or gDNA, and it came from T cells, B-cell-depleted T cells, or PBMCs.

The table lists this clone with a count of one. Seattle cases were enrolled at active infection and followed longitudinally. Here immunoSEQ multiplex PCR was the method, and the copy in TCRdb shows in-frame clones only, minus some. The sample has hundreds of thousands of clones, about nine tenths seen once; the top ten hold 1.8%. Trimming removed 4 bases at V and 3 bases at J, with 16 bases between. Germline loops: CDR1 SNHLY, CDR2 FYNNEI. This CDR3 comprises 15 residues. The source material was peripheral blood. The V call is TRBV2, the J call TRBJ2-7; D is undetermined. The source of this sequence is a woman aged 25 to 45 with COVID-19, enrolled during active disease. The CDR3 DNA reads TGTGCCAGCAGTGTGGGCCACTTCCAAAGCTACGAGCAGTACTTC. Its translation: CASSVGHFQSYEQYF.